This entry lists 32 T cell receptor beta chains sequenced from one sample in a study of T cells in Graves' hyperthyroidism and ophthalmopathy. Regions amplified from RNA transcripts were the TCR beta CDR3 regions. HTBI primers were employed in a first-round RT-PCR of the TCR CDR3. TCRdb reprocessed the multiplex PCR reads via MiXCR and lists one record per CDR3 protein. The table includes some 720,000 distinct CDR3 sequences, about 16% detected once. The material sequenced was blood. The receptors come from a man aged 18 to 35 with Graves' hyperthyroidism.

This chain connects TRBV4-1 to TRBJ2-7; 9 nucleotides align to TRBD2. CDR1 is MGHRA and CDR2 is YSYEKL in the germline V gene. The CDR3 runs to 15 residues. Unmatched junction bases numbered 6, after V lost 3 bases and J lost 3 bases. The CDR3 here is CASSQTGTSSYEQYF. Written as DNA, the CDR3 is TGCGCCAGCAGCCAGACCGGGACTAGCAGCTACGAGCAGTACTTC.

There are many counts of this clonotype. The V gene is TRBV19, the J gene TRBJ1-5, with 7 bases identical to TRBD1. CDR1 and CDR2 from the germline V gene are LNHDA and SQIVND (reference sequence). Losses at the gene ends were 7 bases for V and 2 bases for J; bases not matched to a gene: 8. This CDR3 has 15 residues. CDR3 sequence reads: CASTIGGGGNQPQHF. The CDR3 DNA reads as TGTGCCAGTACCATAGGAGGGGGCGGCAATCAGCCCCAGCATTTT.

This clonotype has more than one count but fewer than ten. This rearrangement joins TRBV5-1 to TRBJ2-1; 11 bases agree with TRBD2. The V gene end was trimmed by 6 bases and the J gene end by 7 bases; junction bases not matched to a gene: 12. This CDR3 comprises 16 residues. Germline CDR1 SGHRS, CDR2 YFSETQ. The CDR3 loop is CASTILTSGAGNEQFF. CDR3 coding DNA: TGCGCCAGCACCATCCTGACTAGCGGGGCAGGGAATGAGCAGTTCTTC.

This clonotype was seen repeatedly, ten times or more. The V and J genes are TRBV6-1 and TRBJ1-6; 8 nucleotides match TRBD1. There are 13 residues in the CDR3. Germline CDR1 reads MNHNS; CDR2 reads SASEGT. After removal of 6 bases from V and 7 bases from J, the junction contained 2 bases not matched to a gene. The CDR3 coding sequence is TGTGCCAGCAGCAGACAGGGGAATTCACCCCTCCACTTT. Amino acid sequence: CASSRQGNSPLHF.

The rearrangement links TRBV9 to TRBJ1-2; no firm D call. Trimming took off 0 bases at V and 7 bases at J, with 16 bases between the two ends. The CDR3 contains 15 residues. Germline V gene lookup returns CDR1 SGDLS and CDR2 YYNGEE. The CDR3 DNA sequence: TGTGCCAGCAGCGTAGCTACGGGCAGCCCTTCTGGCTACACCTTC. As protein: CASSVATGSPSGYTF.

This clonotype was picked up many times. The J gene is TRBJ2-3, the V gene TRBV18; TRBD2 matches 11 bases. The CDR3 contains 15 residues. V trimming: 8 bases; J trimming: 3 bases; junction bases outside the gene matches: 7. Per the germline V gene, CDR1 is KGHSH and CDR2 is LQKENI. The CDR3 loop is CASASTSGTTDTQYF. Here the CDR3 DNA reads TGTGCCAGCGCCTCGACTAGCGGGACGACAGATACGCAGTATTTT.

This chain uses TRBV12-5 with TRBJ1-3, with 9 bases fitting TRBD1. The CDR3 has 17 residues. Trimming cost V 8 bases and J 0 bases; bases outside gene matches: 11. Germline CDR1 is LGHNT and CDR2 is FRNRAP. The CDR3 is CASKDRGPTYSGNTIYF. The CDR3 DNA follows: TGTGCTAGTAAGGACAGGGGTCCTACCTACTCTGGAAACACCATATATTTT.

In its sample, this clonotype was seen many times. V usage is TRBV20-1 and J usage is TRBJ2-5; D uncertain. Germline CDR1 DFQATT, CDR2 SNEGSKA (reference sequence). This CDR3 spans 13 amino acids. The V end was cut by 6 bases, the J end by 1 base, with 12 bases between. Written as DNA, the CDR3 is TGCAGTGCCCCGCCCAGCCTCCAAGAGACCCAGTACTTC. This translates into CSAPPSLQETQYF.

This clonotype was observed at least ten times. The V and J genes are TRBV11-2 and TRBJ2-1; 9 bases are a match to TRBD2. Germline V gene lookup returns CDR1 SGHAT and CDR2 FQNNGV. There are 18 residues in the CDR3. Losses at the gene ends were 0 bases for V and 4 bases for J; bases not matched to a gene: 10. The CDR3 spells CASSLEGLAGGRYNEQFF. Here the CDR3 DNA reads TGTGCCAGCAGCTTAGAGGGACTGGCGGGAGGGAGGTACAATGAGCAGTTCTTC.

The table lists this clonotype with a few counts. The chain employs TRBV28 and TRBJ1-1; D unclear. CDR3 size: 14 residues. The V gene lost 1 base and the J gene lost 4 bases, with 10 bases spanning the gap. Germline V CDR1 and CDR2: MDHEN, SYDVKM. DNA for the CDR3: TGTGCCAGCAGTTTATTTACTGCGGGCACTGAAGCTTTCTTT. Translated: CASSLFTAGTEAFF.

This clonotype appeared many times. V is TRBV7-2 and J is TRBJ2-5; a weak D match, TRBD2 (6 bases). The CDR3 covers 14 residues. Per germline, CDR1 SGHTA and CDR2 FQGNSA. Trimming cost V 5 bases and J 3 bases, with 13 bases left between them. CDR3 sequence (DNA): TGTGCCAGCAGCCCGGCGGGACTTGAAGAGACCCAGTACTTC. This gives the protein CASSPAGLEETQYF.

This clonotype has only a few counts. The chain is built from TRBV7-9 and TRBJ2-7, with 10 positions matching TRBD2. Germline V CDR1 and CDR2: SEHNR, FQNEAQ (reference sequence). With 5 bases clipped from V and 0 bases from J, the junction kept 7 bases outside the gene matches. The CDR3 covers 16 residues. The CDR3 is CASSTRPSGSSYEQYF. The DNA of the CDR3 is TGTGCCAGCAGCACCCGGCCTAGCGGGAGCTCCTACGAGCAGTACTTC. Drawing the rest from reference TRBV7-9 and TRBJ2-7, the complete variable domain is DTGVSQNPRHKITKRGQNVTFRCDPISEHNRLYWYRQTLGQGPEFLTYFQNEAQLEKSRLLSDRFSAERPKGSFSTLEIQRTEQGDSAMYLCASSTRPSGSSYEQYFGPGTRLTVT.

The genes are TRBV28 and TRBJ2-5, with a possible D match to TRBD2 (7 bases). The CDR3 has 15 amino acids. V was trimmed by 4 bases and J by 5 bases, leaving 17 bases between them. The V gene's germline CDR1 is MDHEN and CDR2 SYDVKM. The CDR3 nucleotides read TGTGCCAGCAGTTCCACCTTGGCGGGGGCGGAGACCCAGTACTTC. It is translated as CASSSTLAGAETQYF.

This clonotype was found many times. This rearrangement joins TRBV7-2 to TRBJ1-4; no clear D gene. The CDR3 contains 14 residues. Germline CDR1 is SGHTA and CDR2 is FQGNSA. Between the trimmed V and J ends, which lost 3 bases and 0 bases, there was a span of 5 bases. The CDR3: CASSFAATNEKLFF. As DNA, the CDR3 is TGTGCCAGCAGCTTCGCAGCAACTAATGAAAAACTGTTTTTT.

A remark on this clonotype: Because the CDR3's place on the DNA is in doubt, the DNA is left out and the CDR3 is given as listed by TCRdb. The rearrangement joins TRBV20-1 to TRBJ2-7; TRBD2 was called by the table and not checked on the DNA. Germline V lookup: CDR1 DFQATT, CDR2 SNEGSKA (reference sequence). The CDR3 spans 14 amino acids, including both terminal residues. The CDR3 loop reads CSAERDFRGYEQYF.

At least ten counts were recorded for this clonotype. This chain uses TRBV10-2 with TRBJ2-7; no firm D call. V was clipped by 4 bases and J by 0 bases, with 10 bases between them. Germline assignment: CDR1 WSHSY and CDR2 SAAADI. The CDR3 is made up of 14 amino acids. CDR3 in DNA: TGCGCCAGCAGTGGACTGAACTTCTCCTACGAGCAGTACTTC. Its translation is CASSGLNFSYEQYF.

This clonotype appeared many times. The chain recombines TRBV7-3 with TRBJ1-1, with TRBD1 matching over 7 bases. Germline CDR1 SGHTA, CDR2 FQGTGA. This CDR3 has 15 amino acids. J gave up 1 base and V 0 bases, and 2 bases lay outside the gene matches. For the CDR3, the DNA is TGTGCCAGCAGCTTAACCGGGGACAGGAACACTGAAGCTTTCTTT. Translation: CASSLTGDRNTEAFF.

In its sample, this clonotype was seen a few times. The rearrangement joins TRBV28 to TRBJ2-3, with TRBD1 matching over 8 bases. CDR1 and CDR2 (germline): MDHEN, SYDVKM. The CDR3 is made up of 16 amino acids. Trimming removed 5 bases from V and 5 bases from J; junction bases left unmatched: 12. The CDR3, as DNA: TGTGCCAGCAGTCAACCAGACAGGGGACAAGGAGATACGCAGTATTTT. Translated: CASSQPDRGQGDTQYF.

This clonotype was detected only a few times. Written as DNA, the CDR3 is TGCGCCAGCAGTGATGCCACTAGCGGGAGTTCAGATGAGCAGTTCTTC. It codes for CASSDATSGSSDEQFF. The chain carries TRBV10-1 and TRBJ2-1; 11 nucleotides align to TRBD2. Germline CDR1 and CDR2: WNHNN and SYGVQD (reference sequence). Losses at the gene ends were 3 bases for V and 8 bases for J; bases not matched to a gene: 9. The CDR3 length is 16 residues.

This clonotype was counted many times. The J gene is TRBJ2-7, the V gene TRBV7-9; the D is unclear. Germline assignment: CDR1 SEHNR and CDR2 FQNEAQ (reference sequence). Trimming removed 2 bases from V and 6 bases from J, with 14 bases in between. The CDR3 consists of 14 residues. CDR3 sequence (DNA): TGTGCCAGCAGCTTATCCTACGGAGCAGGCGAGCAGTACTTC. This encodes CASSLSYGAGEQYF.

This clonotype occurred many times. This chain uses TRBV28 with TRBJ1-4, with TRBD1 matching over 7 bases. V shed 1 base, J shed 6 bases, and the junction held 11 bases outside the gene matches. This CDR3 spans 17 amino acids. Germline CDR1 MDHEN, CDR2 SYDVKM. CDR3 sequence (DNA): TGTGCCAGCAGTTTATTAGACAGGGCTAAGGACGATGAAAAACTGTTTTTT. Translation: CASSLLDRAKDDEKLFF.

This clonotype has at least ten counts. The rearrangement uses TRBV2 and TRBJ2-5; D may be TRBD2 (6 bases). Trimming pared 7 bases from V and 0 bases from J, leaving 12 bases between. From germline, CDR1 is SNHLY and CDR2 FYNNEI. This CDR3 has 14 amino acids. This CDR3 reads CASTPGGNQETQYF. In DNA, the CDR3 is TGTGCCAGCACCCCTGGAGGGAACCAAGAGACCCAGTACTTC. The full variable domain, completed using reference TRBV2 and TRBJ2-5, is EPEVTQTPSHQVTQMGQEVILRCVPISNHLYFYWYRQILGQKVEFLVSFYNNEISEKSEIFDDQFSVERPDGSNFTLKIRSTKLEDSAMYFCASTPGGNQETQYFGPGTRLLVL.

The V gene is TRBV7-2, the J gene TRBJ2-4; tentatively, D is TRBD1 (6 bases). The ends were cut back, 0 bases at V and 6 bases at J, with 15 bases in the middle. This CDR3 region has 16 residues. Germline CDR1 reads SGHTA; CDR2 reads FQGNSA. CDR3 residues: CASSLAPGQQGNIQYF. The DNA for the CDR3 is TGTGCCAGCAGCTTAGCGCCTGGACAGCAGGGAAACATTCAGTACTTC.

This clonotype showed up many times. The genes are TRBV28 and TRBJ2-1; 7 bases line up with TRBD2. CDR3 size: 16 residues. The germline CDR1 and CDR2 sequences are MDHEN and SYDVKM. Trimming took 2 bases from V and 5 from J; bases not matched to a gene: 9. CDR3 nucleotides: TGTGCCAGCAGTTTAATTCCGCGGGAGAATAACAATGAGCAGTTCTTC. This sequence encodes CASSLIPRENNNEQFF.

The genes are TRBV10-3 and TRBJ2-5, with 10 nucleotides matching TRBD2. The V and J ends lost 6 bases and 0 bases, in that order; junction bases with no gene match: 10. CDR1 ENHRY and CDR2 SYGVKD come from the germline V gene. The CDR3 covers 17 residues. As DNA, the CDR3 is TGTGCCATCAGACCTTCTGCGGGACTAGCGTACCAAGAGACCCAGTACTTC. Amino acid sequence: CAIRPSAGLAYQETQYF.

The rearrangement uses TRBV5-1 and TRBJ2-3, with D possibly TRBD2 on 5 matching bases. Trimming pared 0 bases from V and 0 bases from J, leaving 11 bases between. Per germline, CDR1 SGHRS and CDR2 YFSETQ. CDR3 length: 16 residues. The DNA for the CDR3 is TGCGCCAGCAGCTTGGGGAGCGGACTTAGCACAGATACGCAGTATTTT. This gives the protein CASSLGSGLSTDTQYF.

Concerning this clonotype: The final CDR3 position lacks the conserved phenylalanine or tryptophan, pointing to a likely read error. The chain combines TRBV19 with TRBJ1-2; no clear D. Germline V gene lookup returns CDR1 LNHDA and CDR2 SQIVND (reference sequence). V lost 3 bases, J lost 1 base, and 6 bases lay in between. This CDR3 has 13 amino acids. The CDR3 sequence is CASSMGSNYGYTL. Here the CDR3 DNA reads TGTGCCAGTAGTATGGGCAGTAACTATGGCTACACCCTC.

This clonotype was seen more than once but under ten times. The genes are TRBV12-3 or TRBV12-4 and TRBJ2-7; 8 nucleotides line up with TRBD2. The CDR3 runs to 15 residues. The J segment lost 5 bases and the V segment lost 6 bases, leaving 12 bases of the junction unmatched. For the CDR3, the DNA is TGTGCCAGCAGCCCCGGGACTAGTCTTTACCACGAGCAGTACTTC. It encodes CASSPGTSLYHEQYF.

This clonotype was observed at least ten times. In nucleotides, the CDR3 is TGTGCCAGCAGTGACCCCGTCCGGGACAGGTCCTACGAGCAGTACTTC. Protein sequence: CASSDPVRDRSYEQYF. The chain carries TRBV2 and TRBJ2-7; 8 bases align to TRBD1. Germline values: CDR1 SNHLY, CDR2 FYNNEI. The CDR3 contains 16 residues. Unmatched junction bases numbered 8, after V lost 3 bases and J lost 1 base.

Details on this clonotype: At one of its ends the junction is not consistent with the germline gene, which may arise from a read error. The V call is TRBV28, the J call TRBJ2-5; 7 bases agree with TRBD1. The CDR3 covers 15 residues. Per the germline V gene, CDR1 is MDHEN and CDR2 is SYDVKM. CDR3 nucleotide sequence: TGTGCCAGCAGTCCCGTCACAGGGGATGGAGAGGCCCAGTACTTC. It is translated as CASSPVTGDGEAQYF.

This clonotype was seen ten or more times. V usage is TRBV11-3 and J usage is TRBJ2-3, with D perhaps given as TRBD1 or TRBD2 (6 bases each). This CDR3 has 14 amino acids. The V gene lost 4 bases and the J gene lost 5 bases, with 13 bases spanning the gap. Germline assignment: CDR1 SGHNT and CDR2 YENEEA. This CDR3 reads CASSSGGTGDTQYF. The CDR3 coding sequence is TGTGCCAGCAGCTCCGGGGGCACGGGAGATACGCAGTATTTT.

This clonotype was detected a few times. The DNA for the CDR3 is TGCAGCCCCTACGGGAGGGAAGAGACCCAGTACTTC. Translation: CSPYGREETQYF. The chain joins TRBV29-1 to TRBJ2-5; 8 nucleotides agree with TRBD2. V lost 8 bases to trimming and J lost 3 bases; unmatched junction nucleotides: 5. The CDR3 has 12 residues. Germline V gene lookup returns CDR1 SQVTM and CDR2 ANQGSEA. The full variable domain, completed using reference TRBV29-1 and TRBJ2-5, is SAVISQKPSRDICQRGTSLTIQCQVDSQVTMMFWYRQQPGQSLTLIATANQGSEATYESGFVIDKFPISRPNLTFSTLTVSNMSPEDSSIYLCSPYGREETQYFGPGTRLLVL.